The 3 T cell receptor beta chains listed next were all sequenced from one sample in a study of blood T cell repertoires in COVID-19. Profiled with immunoSEQ multiplex PCR; TCRdb holds only in-frame clones, not every one. The table lists 140,000 or so clones, over 80% of them singletons, with approximately 8.9% in the top ten. The sequenced sample consisted of peripheral blood. Every receptor here comes from a man aged 30 to 39 with COVID-19, enrolled during active disease.

The chain recombines TRBV3-1 (or the pseudogene TRBV3-2) with TRBJ2-2; 7 bases match TRBD2. This CDR3 contains 13 residues. V shed 8 bases and J 7 bases; nucleotides not matched to a gene: 7. Germline V gene data show CDR1 as LGHDT and CDR2 as YNNKEL (reference sequence). The CDR3 coding sequence is TGTGCCAGCGAACGGGGGGATCACGGGGAGCTGTTTTTT. As protein: CASERGDHGELFF.

The chain links TRBV4-3 to TRBJ1-1; no definite D call. CDR3 length: 15 amino acids. The V end was cut by 0 bases, the J end by 2 bases, with 10 bases between. CDR1 is LGHNA and CDR2 is YSLEER in the germline V gene. The CDR3 is CASSQEVGLNTEAFF. The DNA for the CDR3 is TGCGCCAGCAGCCAAGAAGTCGGACTAAACACTGAAGCTTTCTTT.

V and J are TRBV4-1 and TRBJ2-3; the D is unclear. The germline V and J ends were trimmed by 0 bases and 4 bases, with 11 bases remaining between them. Germline CDR1 is MGHRA and CDR2 is YSYEKL. The CDR3 loop spans 15 amino acids. The DNA of the CDR3 is TGCGCCAGCAGCCAAGAAGTGCGCCGGTCAGATACGCAGTATTTT. It encodes CASSQEVRRSDTQYF.